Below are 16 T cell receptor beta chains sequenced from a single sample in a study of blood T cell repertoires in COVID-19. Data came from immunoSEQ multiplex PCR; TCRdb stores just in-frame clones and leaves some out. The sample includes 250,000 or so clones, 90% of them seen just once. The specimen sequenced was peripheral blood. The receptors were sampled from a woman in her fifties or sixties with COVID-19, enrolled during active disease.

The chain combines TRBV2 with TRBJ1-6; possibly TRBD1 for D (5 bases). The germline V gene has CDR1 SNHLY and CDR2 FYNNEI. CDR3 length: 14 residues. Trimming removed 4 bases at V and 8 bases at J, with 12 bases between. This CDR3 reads CASSAGDSDSPLHF. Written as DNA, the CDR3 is TGTGCCAGCAGTGCCGGAGACAGCGATTCACCCCTCCACTTT.

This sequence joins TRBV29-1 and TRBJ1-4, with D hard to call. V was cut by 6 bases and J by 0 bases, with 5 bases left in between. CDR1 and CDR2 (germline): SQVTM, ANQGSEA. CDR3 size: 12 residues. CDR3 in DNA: TGCAGCGTGCGCGCAACTAATGAAAAACTGTTTTTT. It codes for CSVRATNEKLFF.

This CDR3 reads CASSEAGNQPQHF. CDR3 DNA: TGTGCCAGCAGTGAGGCCGGGAATCAGCCCCAGCATTTT. The genes are TRBV2 and TRBJ1-5; no firm D call. V was shortened by 3 bases and J by 4 bases, with 7 bases between the two germline ends. Germline-derived CDR1 and CDR2 are SNHLY and FYNNEI. CDR3 length: 13 residues.

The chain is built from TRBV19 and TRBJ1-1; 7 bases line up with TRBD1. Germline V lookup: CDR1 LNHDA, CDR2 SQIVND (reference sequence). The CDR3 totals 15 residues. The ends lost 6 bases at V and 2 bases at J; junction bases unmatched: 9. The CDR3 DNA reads TGTGCCAGTAGGGTGGGGACAGTCTTTAACACTGAAGCTTTCTTT. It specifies CASRVGTVFNTEAFF.

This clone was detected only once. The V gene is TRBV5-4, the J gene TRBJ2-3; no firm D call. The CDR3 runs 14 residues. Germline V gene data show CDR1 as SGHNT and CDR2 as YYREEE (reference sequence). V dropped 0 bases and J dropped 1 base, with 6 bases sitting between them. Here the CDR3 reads CASSLGSRTDTQYF. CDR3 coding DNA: TGTGCCAGCAGCTTGGGTTCTCGCACAGATACGCAGTATTTT.

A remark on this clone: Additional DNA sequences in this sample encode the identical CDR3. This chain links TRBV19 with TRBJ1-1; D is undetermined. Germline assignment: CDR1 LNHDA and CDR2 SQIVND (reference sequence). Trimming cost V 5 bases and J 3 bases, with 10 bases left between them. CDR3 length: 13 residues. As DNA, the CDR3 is TGTGCCAGTAGTGTCCTCACGGACACTGAAGCTTTCTTT. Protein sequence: CASSVLTDTEAFF.

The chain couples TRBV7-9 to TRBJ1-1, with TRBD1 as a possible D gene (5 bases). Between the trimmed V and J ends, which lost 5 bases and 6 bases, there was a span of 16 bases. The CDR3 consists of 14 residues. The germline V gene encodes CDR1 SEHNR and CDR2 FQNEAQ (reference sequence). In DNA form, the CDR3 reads TGTGCCAGCAGCCCCCCAATAGGGGCGGCTGAAGCTTTCTTT. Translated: CASSPPIGAAEAFF.

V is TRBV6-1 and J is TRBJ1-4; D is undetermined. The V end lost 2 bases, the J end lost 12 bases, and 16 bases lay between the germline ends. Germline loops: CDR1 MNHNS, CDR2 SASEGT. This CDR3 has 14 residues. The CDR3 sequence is CASSERRRLVELFF. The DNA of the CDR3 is TGTGCCAGCAGTGAAAGGAGACGTTTAGTGGAACTGTTTTTT.

In DNA, the CDR3 is TGTGCCACCAGCAGAGGAACGGTATCTGATGGCTACACCTTC. Protein sequence: CATSRGTVSDGYTF. The genes are TRBV15 and TRBJ1-2; no clear D. V was cut by 1 base and J by 6 bases, with 12 bases left in between. The CDR3 runs to 14 residues. Germline V gene data show CDR1 as LNHNV and CDR2 as YYDKDF (reference sequence).

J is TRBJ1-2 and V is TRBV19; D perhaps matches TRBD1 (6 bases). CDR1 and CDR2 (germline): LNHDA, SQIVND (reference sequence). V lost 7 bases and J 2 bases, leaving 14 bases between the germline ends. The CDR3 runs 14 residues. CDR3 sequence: CASKAMTGNYGYTF. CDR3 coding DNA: TGTGCCAGTAAAGCTATGACAGGCAACTATGGCTACACCTTC. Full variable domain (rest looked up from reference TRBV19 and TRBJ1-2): DGGITQSPKYLFRKEGQNVTLSCEQNLNHDAMYWYRQDPGQGLRLIYYSQIVNDFQKGDIAEGYSVSREKKESFPLTVTSAQKNPTAFYLCASKAMTGNYGYTFGSGTRLTVV.

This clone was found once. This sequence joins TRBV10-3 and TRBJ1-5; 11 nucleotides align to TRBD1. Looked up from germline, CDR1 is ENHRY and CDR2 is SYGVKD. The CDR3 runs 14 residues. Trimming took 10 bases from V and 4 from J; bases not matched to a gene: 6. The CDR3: CASQRDRGNQPQHF. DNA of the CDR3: TGTGCCAGCCAACGGGACAGGGGGAATCAGCCCCAGCATTTT.

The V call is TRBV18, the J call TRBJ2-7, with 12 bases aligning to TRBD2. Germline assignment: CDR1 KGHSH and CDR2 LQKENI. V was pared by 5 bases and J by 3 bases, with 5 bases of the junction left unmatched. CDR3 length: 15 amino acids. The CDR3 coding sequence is TGTGCCAGCTCATCACGGACTAGCGGGGTCTACGAGCAGTACTTC. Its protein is CASSSRTSGVYEQYF. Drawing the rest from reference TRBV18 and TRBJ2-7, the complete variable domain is NAGVMQNPRHLVRRRGQEARLRCSPMKGHSHVYWYRQLPEEGLKFMVYLQKENIIDESGMPKERFSAEFPKEGPSILRIQQVVRGDSAAYFCASSSRTSGVYEQYFGPGTRLTVT.

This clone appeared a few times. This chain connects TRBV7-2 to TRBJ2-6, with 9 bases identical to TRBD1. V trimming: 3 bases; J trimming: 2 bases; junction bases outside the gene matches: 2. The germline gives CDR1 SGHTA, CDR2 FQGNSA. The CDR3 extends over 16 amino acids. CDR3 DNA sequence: TGTGCCAGCAGCTTTTACAGGGGGCCTGGGGCCAACGTCCTGACTTTC. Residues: CASSFYRGPGANVLTF.

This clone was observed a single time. The CDR3 here is CASSLAGRGGEKLFF. In DNA form, the CDR3 reads TGTGCCAGCAGCTTGGCCGGCAGGGGTGGCGAAAAACTGTTTTTT. V is TRBV5-5 and J is TRBJ1-4; D is possibly TRBD1 (6 bases). Germline CDR1 SGHKS, CDR2 YYEKEE (reference sequence). The CDR3 covers 15 residues. Trimming pared 0 bases from V and 8 bases from J, leaving 14 bases between.

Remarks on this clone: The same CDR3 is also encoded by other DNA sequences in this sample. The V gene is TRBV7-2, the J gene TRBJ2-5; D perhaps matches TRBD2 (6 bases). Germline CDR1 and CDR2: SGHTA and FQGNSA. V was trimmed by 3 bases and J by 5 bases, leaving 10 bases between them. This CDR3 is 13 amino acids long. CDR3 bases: TGTGCCAGCAGCTTGGGGGGAAGGGAGACCCAGTACTTC. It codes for CASSLGGRETQYF.

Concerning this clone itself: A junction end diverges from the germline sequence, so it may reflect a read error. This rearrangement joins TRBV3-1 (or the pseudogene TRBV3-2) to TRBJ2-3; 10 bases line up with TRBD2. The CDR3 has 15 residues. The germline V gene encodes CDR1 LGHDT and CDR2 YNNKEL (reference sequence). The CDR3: CASRQAGGSTDTQYF. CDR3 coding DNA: TGTGCCAGCAGACAAGCGGGGGGGAGCACAGATACGCAGTATTTT.